This section outlines one TCR beta chain sequence together with its context. The antigen remains undetermined. The sample belongs to a study of shared clonotypes between healthy human individuals. The method was immunoSEQ multiplex PCR; TCRdb's version includes in-frame clones alone and lacks a portion of them. The sample holds 1.4 million or so clones; about 98.5% are singletons and the top ten take about 0.35%. Per the germline V gene, CDR1 is MNHNS and CDR2 is SASEGT. The V gene lost 11 bases and the J gene lost 0 bases, with 18 bases spanning the gap. CDR3 length equals 15 residues. Findings and caveats of the study: Relative to their counterparts shared across all four donors, non-shared clonotypes exhibited diminished generation probabilities.

Sequencing was performed on naive CD4+ T cells sorted from blood. This sample's subset: CD45RA+ positively selected. This chain links TRBV6-1 with TRBJ2-3; the D gene could be TRBD1 or TRBD2 (5 bases each). This TCR was sampled from a man aged 25-40 years in good health. The CDR3 region has the DNA TGTGCCTTGATATTGGGGGATCTGAGCACAGATACGCAGTATTTT. It is translated as CALILGDLSTDTQYF.